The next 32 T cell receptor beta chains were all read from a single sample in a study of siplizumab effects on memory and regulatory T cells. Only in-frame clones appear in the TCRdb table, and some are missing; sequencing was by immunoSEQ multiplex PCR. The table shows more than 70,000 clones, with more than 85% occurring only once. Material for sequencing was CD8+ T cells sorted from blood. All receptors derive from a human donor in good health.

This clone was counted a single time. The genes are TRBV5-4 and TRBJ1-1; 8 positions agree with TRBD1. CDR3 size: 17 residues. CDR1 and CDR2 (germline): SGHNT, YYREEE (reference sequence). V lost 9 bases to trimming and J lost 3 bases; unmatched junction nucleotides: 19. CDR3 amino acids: CAMSPGTGFFGDTEAFF. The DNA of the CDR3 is TGTGCCATGTCCCCCGGGACAGGCTTCTTTGGGGACACTGAAGCTTTCTTT. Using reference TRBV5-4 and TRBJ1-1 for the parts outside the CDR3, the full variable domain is ETGVTQSPTHLIKTRGQQVTLRCSSQSGHNTVSWYQQALGQGPQFIFQYYREEENGRGNFPPRFSGLQFPNYSSELNVNALELDDSALYLCAMSPGTGFFGDTEAFFGQGTRLTVV.

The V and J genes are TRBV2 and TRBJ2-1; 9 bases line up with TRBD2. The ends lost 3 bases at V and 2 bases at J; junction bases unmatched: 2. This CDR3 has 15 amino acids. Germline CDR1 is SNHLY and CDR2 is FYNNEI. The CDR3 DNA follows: TGTGCCAGCAGTGATCCTAGCGGGACCTACAATGAGCAGTTCTTC. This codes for CASSDPSGTYNEQFF.

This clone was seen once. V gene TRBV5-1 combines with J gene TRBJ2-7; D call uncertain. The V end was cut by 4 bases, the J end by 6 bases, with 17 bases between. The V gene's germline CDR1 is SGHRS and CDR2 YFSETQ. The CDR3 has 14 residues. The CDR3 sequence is CASSPRDPNSEQYF. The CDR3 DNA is TGCGCCAGCAGCCCCCGAGACCCGAACAGCGAGCAGTACTTC.

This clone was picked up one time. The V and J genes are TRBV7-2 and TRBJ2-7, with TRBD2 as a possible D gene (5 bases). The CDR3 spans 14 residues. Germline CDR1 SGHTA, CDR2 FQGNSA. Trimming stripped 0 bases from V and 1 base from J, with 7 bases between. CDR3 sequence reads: CASSLAPGSYEQYF. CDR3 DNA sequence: TGTGCCAGCAGCTTAGCCCCGGGGTCCTACGAGCAGTACTTC.

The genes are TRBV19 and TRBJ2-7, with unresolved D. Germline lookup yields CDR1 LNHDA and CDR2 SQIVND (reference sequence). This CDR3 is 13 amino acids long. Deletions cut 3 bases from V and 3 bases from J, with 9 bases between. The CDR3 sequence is CASSIQLDYEQYF. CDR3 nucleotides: TGTGCCAGTAGTATTCAATTAGACTACGAGCAGTACTTC.

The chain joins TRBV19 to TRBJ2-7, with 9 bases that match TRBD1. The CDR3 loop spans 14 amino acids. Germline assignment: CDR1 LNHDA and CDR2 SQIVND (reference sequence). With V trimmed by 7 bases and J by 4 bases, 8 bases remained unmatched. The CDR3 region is CASTTGGEGYEQYF. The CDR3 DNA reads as TGTGCCAGTACCACAGGGGGCGAGGGATACGAGCAGTACTTC.

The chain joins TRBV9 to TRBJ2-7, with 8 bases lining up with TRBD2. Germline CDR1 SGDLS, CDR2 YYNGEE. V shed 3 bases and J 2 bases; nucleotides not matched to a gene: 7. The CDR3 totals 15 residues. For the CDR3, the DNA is TGTGCCAGCAGCGGAACCGGGACTAGAGCCTACGAGCAGTACTTC. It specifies CASSGTGTRAYEQYF.

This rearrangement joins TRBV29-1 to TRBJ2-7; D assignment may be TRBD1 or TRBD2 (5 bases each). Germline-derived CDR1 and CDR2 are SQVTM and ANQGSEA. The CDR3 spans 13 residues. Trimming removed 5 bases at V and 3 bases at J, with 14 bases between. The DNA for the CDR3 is TGCAGCGTTCAGTCCGGGACCTACTACGAGCAGTACTTC. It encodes CSVQSGTYYEQYF.

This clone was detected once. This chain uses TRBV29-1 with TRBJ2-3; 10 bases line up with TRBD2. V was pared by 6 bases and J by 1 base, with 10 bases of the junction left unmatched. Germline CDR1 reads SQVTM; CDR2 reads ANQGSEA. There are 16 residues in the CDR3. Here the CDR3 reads CSVATSGFVRTDTQYF. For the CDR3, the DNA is TGCAGCGTCGCGACTAGCGGGTTTGTACGCACAGATACGCAGTATTTT.

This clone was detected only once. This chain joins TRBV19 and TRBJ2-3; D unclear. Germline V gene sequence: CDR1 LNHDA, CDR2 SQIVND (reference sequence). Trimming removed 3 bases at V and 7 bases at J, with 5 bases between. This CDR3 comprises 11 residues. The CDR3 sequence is CASSIGYTQYF. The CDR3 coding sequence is TGTGCCAGTAGTATCGGGTATACGCAGTATTTT.

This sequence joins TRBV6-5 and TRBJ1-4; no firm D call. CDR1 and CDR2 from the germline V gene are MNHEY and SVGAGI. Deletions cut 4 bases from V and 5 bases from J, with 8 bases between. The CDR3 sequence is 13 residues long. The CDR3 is CASSSAVNEKLFF. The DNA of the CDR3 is TGTGCCAGCAGTTCGGCGGTCAATGAAAAACTGTTTTTT.

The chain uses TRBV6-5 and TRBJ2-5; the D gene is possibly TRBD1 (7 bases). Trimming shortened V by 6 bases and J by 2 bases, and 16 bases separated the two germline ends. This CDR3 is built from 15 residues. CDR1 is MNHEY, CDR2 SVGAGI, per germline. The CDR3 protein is CASRARDSRQETQYF. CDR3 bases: TGTGCCAGCAGGGCGCGGGACAGCCGGCAAGAGACCCAGTACTTC.

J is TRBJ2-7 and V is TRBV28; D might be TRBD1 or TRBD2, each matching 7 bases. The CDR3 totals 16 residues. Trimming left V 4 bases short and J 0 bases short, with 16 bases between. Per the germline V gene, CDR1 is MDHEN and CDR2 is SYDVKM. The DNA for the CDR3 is TGTGCCAGCAGTTATGGGTCAGGGGGGGGCTCCTACGAGCAGTACTTC. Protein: CASSYGSGGGSYEQYF.

CDR3 residues: CASSIAGEGYNEQFF. The CDR3 region has the DNA TGTGCCAGTAGTATAGCGGGAGAGGGGTACAATGAGCAGTTCTTC. The chain has TRBV19 and TRBJ2-1; D perhaps matches TRBD2 (6 bases). The ends were cut back, 1 base at V and 4 bases at J, with 11 bases in the middle. This CDR3 spans 15 amino acids. From germline, CDR1 is LNHDA and CDR2 SQIVND (reference sequence).

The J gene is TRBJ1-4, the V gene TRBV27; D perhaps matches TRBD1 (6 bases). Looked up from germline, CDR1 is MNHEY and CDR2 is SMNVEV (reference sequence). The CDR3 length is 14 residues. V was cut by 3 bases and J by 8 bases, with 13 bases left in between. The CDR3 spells CASSLPGDDEKLFF. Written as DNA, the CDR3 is TGTGCCAGCAGTTTGCCAGGGGACGACGAAAAACTGTTTTTT.

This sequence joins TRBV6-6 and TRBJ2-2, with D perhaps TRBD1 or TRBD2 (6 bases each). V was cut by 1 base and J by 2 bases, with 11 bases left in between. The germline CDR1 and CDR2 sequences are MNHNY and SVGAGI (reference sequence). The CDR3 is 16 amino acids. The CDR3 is CASSYFGGRNTGELFF. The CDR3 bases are TGTGCCAGCAGTTACTTTGGGGGGCGTAACACCGGGGAGCTGTTTTTT.

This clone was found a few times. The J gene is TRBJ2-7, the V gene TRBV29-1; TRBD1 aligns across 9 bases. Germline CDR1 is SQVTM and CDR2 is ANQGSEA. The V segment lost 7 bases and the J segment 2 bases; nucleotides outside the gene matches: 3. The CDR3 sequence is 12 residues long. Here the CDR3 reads CSAGTGTYEQYF. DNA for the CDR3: TGCAGCGCCGGGACAGGGACCTACGAGCAGTACTTC.

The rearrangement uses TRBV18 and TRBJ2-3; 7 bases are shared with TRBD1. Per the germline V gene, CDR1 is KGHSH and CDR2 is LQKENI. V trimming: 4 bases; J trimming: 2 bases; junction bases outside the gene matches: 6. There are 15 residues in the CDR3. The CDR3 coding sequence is TGTGCCAGCTCACGCTCGACAGGGATCACAGATACGCAGTATTTT. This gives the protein CASSRSTGITDTQYF.

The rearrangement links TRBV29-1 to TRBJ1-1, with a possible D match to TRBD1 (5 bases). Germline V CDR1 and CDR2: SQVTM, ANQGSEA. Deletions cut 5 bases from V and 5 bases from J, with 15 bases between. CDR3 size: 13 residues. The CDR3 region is CSVRKGEVTEAFF. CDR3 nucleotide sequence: TGCAGCGTTCGGAAAGGGGAGGTAACTGAAGCTTTCTTT.

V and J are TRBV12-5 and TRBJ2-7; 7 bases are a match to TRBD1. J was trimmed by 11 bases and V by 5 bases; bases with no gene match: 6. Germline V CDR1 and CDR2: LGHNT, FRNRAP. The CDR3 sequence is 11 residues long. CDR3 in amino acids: CASGGDREEYF. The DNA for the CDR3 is TGTGCTAGTGGTGGCGACAGGGAAGAGTACTTC.

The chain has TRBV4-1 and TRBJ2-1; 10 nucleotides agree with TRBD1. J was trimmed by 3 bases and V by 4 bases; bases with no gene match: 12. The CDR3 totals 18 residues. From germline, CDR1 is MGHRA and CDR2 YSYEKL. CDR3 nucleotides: TGCGCCAGCAGCCCTAGGACAGGGGGGATATTGGACTACAATGAGCAGTTCTTC. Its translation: CASSPRTGGILDYNEQFF.

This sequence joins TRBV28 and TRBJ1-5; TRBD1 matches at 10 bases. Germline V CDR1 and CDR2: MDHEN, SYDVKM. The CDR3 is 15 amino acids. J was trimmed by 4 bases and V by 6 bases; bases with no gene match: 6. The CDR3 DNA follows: TGTGCCAGCAGCACGGGACAGGGGTATAATCAGCCCCAGCATTTT. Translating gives CASSTGQGYNQPQHF.

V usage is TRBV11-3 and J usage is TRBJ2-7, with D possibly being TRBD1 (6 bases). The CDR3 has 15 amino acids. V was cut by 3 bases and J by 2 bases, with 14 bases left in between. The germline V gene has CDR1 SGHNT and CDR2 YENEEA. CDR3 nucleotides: TGTGCCAGCAGCTTGACAGGATTTATAACCTACGAGCAGTACTTC. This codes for CASSLTGFITYEQYF.

DNA of the CDR3: TGTGCCAGCAGTGAATACAGAGCATACGAGCAGTACTTC. It yields the protein CASSEYRAYEQYF. The chain uses TRBV6-1 and TRBJ2-7; D unclear. The CDR3 contains 13 residues. V lost 2 bases and J lost 4, with 9 bases in between. Germline CDR1 and CDR2: MNHNS and SASEGT.

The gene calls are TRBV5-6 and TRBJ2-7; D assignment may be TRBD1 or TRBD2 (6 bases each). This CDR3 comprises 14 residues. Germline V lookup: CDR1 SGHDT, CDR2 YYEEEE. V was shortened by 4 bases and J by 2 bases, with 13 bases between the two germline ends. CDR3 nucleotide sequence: TGTGCCAGCAGCCCCAGGGGAGGAACCTACGAGCAGTACTTC. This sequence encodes CASSPRGGTYEQYF.

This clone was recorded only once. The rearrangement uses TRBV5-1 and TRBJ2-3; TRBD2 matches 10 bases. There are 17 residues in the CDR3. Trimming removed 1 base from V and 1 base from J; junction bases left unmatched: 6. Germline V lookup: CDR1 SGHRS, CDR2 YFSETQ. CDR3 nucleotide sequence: TGCGCCAGCAGCTTGCTAGCGGGAGTAAGGCGCACAGATACGCAGTATTTT. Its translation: CASSLLAGVRRTDTQYF.

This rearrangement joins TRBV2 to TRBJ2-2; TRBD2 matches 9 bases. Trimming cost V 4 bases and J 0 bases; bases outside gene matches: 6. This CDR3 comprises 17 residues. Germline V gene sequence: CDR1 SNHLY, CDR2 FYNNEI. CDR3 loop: CASSGASGDANTGELFF. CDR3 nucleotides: TGTGCCAGCAGTGGAGCTAGCGGGGACGCGAACACCGGGGAGCTGTTTTTT.

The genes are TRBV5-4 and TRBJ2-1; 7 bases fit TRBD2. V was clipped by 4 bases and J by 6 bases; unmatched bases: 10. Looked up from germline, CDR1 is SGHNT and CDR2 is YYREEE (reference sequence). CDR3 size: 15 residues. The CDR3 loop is CASSGGVAGLNEQFF. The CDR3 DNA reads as TGTGCCAGCAGCGGGGGGGTAGCGGGTCTCAATGAGCAGTTCTTC.

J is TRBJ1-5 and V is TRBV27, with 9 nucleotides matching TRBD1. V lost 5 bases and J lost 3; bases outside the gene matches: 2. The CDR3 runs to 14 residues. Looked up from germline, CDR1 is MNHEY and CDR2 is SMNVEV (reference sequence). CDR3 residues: CASSHRGLNQPQHF. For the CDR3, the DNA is TGTGCCAGCAGTCACAGGGGGCTCAATCAGCCCCAGCATTTT.

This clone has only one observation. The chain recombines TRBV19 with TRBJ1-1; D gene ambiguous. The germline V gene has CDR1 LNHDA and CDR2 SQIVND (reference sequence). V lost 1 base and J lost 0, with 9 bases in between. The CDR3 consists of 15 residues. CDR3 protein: CASSIVDTLNTEAFF. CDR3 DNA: TGTGCCAGTAGTATAGTTGACACTTTGAACACTGAAGCTTTCTTT.

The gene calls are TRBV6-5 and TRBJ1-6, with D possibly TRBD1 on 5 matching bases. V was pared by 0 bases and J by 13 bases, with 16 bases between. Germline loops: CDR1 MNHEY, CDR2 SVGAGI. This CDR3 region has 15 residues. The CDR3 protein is CASSYSYQGSNPLHF. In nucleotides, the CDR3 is TGTGCCAGCAGTTACTCGTACCAGGGTTCGAACCCCCTCCACTTT.

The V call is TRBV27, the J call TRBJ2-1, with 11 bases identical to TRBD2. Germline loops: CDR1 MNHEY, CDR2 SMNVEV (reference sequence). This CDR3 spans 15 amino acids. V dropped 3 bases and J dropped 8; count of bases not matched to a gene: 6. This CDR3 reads CASSLSSGRIHEQFF. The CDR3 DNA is TGTGCCAGCAGTTTGTCTAGCGGGAGGATCCATGAGCAGTTCTTC.